This T cell receptor beta chain was documented in a study of T cell responses to AZD1222 COVID-19 vaccine. Study background: Both about-4-week and about-12-week second-dose recipients were combined.

Comments on this clone: Its antigen is unknown.

Overall study results and limits: Spike-specific TCR breadth and depth rose after two AZD1222 doses. Vaccine-related CD4 TCRs covered spike, predominating at 160-218 and 743-854. Among the donors, most were white British and more were female, and clonal diversity was possibly underestimated.

The protocol was immunoSEQ multiplex PCR, while the TCRdb copy is restricted to in-frame clones and leaves out a portion. The table lists approximately 50,000 clones, over 75% of them singletons, with roughly 15% in the top ten. CDR1 is ENHRY and CDR2 is SYGVKD in the germline V gene. The CDR3 consists of 18 residues. After removal of 0 bases from V and 1 base from J, the junction contained 10 bases not matched to a gene. The TCR was taken from an adult in good health. Source: peripheral blood, taken on day 0 of AZD1222 vaccination. The rearrangement links TRBV10-3 to TRBJ1-1; TRBD1 matches at 8 bases. CDR3 sequence reads: CAISESGGLTGANTEAFF. Written as DNA, the CDR3 is TGTGCCATCAGTGAGTCTGGGGGATTGACAGGGGCGAACACTGAAGCTTTCTTT.